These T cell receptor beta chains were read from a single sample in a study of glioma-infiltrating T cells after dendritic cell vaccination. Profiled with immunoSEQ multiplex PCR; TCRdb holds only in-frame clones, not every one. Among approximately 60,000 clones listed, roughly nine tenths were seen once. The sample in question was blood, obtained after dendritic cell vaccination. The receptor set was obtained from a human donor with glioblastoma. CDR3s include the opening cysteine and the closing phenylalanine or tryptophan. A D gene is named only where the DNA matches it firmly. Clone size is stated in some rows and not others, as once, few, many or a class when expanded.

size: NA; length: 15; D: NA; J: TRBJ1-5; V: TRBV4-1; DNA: TGCGCCAGCAGCCAAGAGTTGCAGTTCAATCAGCCCCAGCATTTT; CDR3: CASSQELQFNQPQHF
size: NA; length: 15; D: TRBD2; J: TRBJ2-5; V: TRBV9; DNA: TGTGCCAGCAGCGTAGCTGGCGGGAGTACGGAGACCCAGTACTTC; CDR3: CASSVAGGSTETQYF
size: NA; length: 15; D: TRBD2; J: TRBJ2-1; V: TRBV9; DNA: TGTGCCAGCAGCGTAGGGTCTAGCGGGACTAGTGAGCAGTTCTTC; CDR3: CASSVGSSGTSEQFF
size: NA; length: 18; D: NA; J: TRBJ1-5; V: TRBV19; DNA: TGTGCCAGTAGTATGCCGGGCGCGGACAGCCATAGAAATCAGCCCCAGCATTTT; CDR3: CASSMPGADSHRNQPQHF
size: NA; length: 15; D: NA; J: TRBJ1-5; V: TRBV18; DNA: TGTGCCAGCTCACCGGGGGGGAACGGCAATCAGCCCCAGCATTTT; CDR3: CASSPGGNGNQPQHF
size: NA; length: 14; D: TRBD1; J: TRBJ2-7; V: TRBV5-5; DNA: TGTGCCAGCAGCCCACGACAGGGGAACTACGAGCAGTACTTC; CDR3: CASSPRQGNYEQYF
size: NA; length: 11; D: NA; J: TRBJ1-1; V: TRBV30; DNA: TGTGCCTGGAGTGTACTCCGAGCAGCTTTCTTT; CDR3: CAWSVLRAAFF
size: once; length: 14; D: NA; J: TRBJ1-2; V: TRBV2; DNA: TGTGCCAGCGTGTTACCGAGGGATAACTATGGCTACACCTTC; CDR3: CASVLPRDNYGYTF
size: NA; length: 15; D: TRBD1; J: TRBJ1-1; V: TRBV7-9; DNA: TGTGCCAGCAGCATCTCGGGACAGGGGTACACTGAAGCTTTCTTT; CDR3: CASSISGQGYTEAFF
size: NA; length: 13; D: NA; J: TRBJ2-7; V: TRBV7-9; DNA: TGTGCCAGCAGCTTAGGAGGGCGCGACGAGCAGTACTTC; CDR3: CASSLGGRDEQYF
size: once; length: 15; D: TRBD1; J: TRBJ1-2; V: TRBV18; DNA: TGTGCCAGCTCACCTACAGGGGACCGAAGCTATGGCTACACCTTC; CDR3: CASSPTGDRSYGYTF